This T cell receptor beta chain was documented in a study of cytomegalovirus exposure and HLA in healthy donors. Findings and limits, study-wide: Investigators reported 164 TCR beta chains as tied to cytomegalovirus. Under in vitro conditions, three CMV-associated chains were confirmed as specific for CMV antigens.

Generated by immunoSEQ multiplex PCR, the TCRdb table keeps only in-frame clones and is missing some. Counted here are 95,000 to 150,000 clones, roughly 90% occurring once; the ten biggest clones make up 1.5% to 2%. There are 16 residues in the CDR3. Germline CDR1 GTSNPN, CDR2 SVGIG (reference sequence). V was cut by 2 bases and J by 0 bases, with 16 bases left in between. Concerning this clone: The antigen is not known.

The donors were in the roughly 130-subject validation cohort, distinct from the approximately 670-subject first cohort. Input material: PBMCs. The receptor comes from a woman aged 18-29 years in good health and CMV-seronegative. The rearrangement uses TRBV30 and TRBJ1-2; no clear D gene. The CDR3 coding sequence is TGTGCCTGGAGTACCCAGTCCCGGACTTCTAACTATGGCTACACCTTC. This codes for CAWSTQSRTSNYGYTF.